One and the same sample provided the 29 T cell receptor beta chains below, sequenced in a study of shared clonotypes between healthy human individuals. Method: immunoSEQ multiplex PCR; TCRdb's copy keeps in-frame clones and lacks some. The table lists 2 million to 3 million clones, under 95% of them singletons. Sequenced material: naive CD4+ T cells from PBMCs. Subset described: CD45RA+ positively selected. Receptors were obtained from a young man in good health. Some clones in this sample may be carry-over from other donors' samples.

This clone was seen just once. The chain links TRBV5-1 to TRBJ2-7, with TRBD1 matching over 11 bases. The CDR3 totals 17 residues. Trimming took 0 bases from V and 4 from J; bases not matched to a gene: 9. The germline CDR1 and CDR2 sequences are SGHRS and YFSETQ. CDR3 coding DNA: TGCGCCAGCAGCTTGGTGCTAGGGGACAGGGGGGTTTACGAGCAGTACTTC. It translates to CASSLVLGDRGVYEQYF.

The V and J genes are TRBV7-3 and TRBJ2-3; D unclear. This CDR3 comprises 15 residues. The germline V gene has CDR1 SGHTA and CDR2 FQGTGA. Trimming removed 0 bases at V and 0 bases at J, with 7 bases between. The CDR3 DNA reads as TGTGCCAGCAGCTTAACGGGCATAAGCACAGATACGCAGTATTTT. Its protein is CASSLTGISTDTQYF.

This clone was detected once. The V call is TRBV5-1, the J call TRBJ2-7; tentative D call: TRBD1 (5 bases). Trimming cost V 0 bases and J 6 bases, with 16 bases left between them. This CDR3 has 15 residues. CDR1 is SGHRS and CDR2 is YFSETQ in the germline V gene. CDR3 amino acids: CASSLVSGSMREQYF. CDR3 sequence (DNA): TGCGCCAGCAGCTTGGTTTCAGGGTCCATGCGCGAGCAGTACTTC.

The genes are TRBV5-4 and TRBJ1-1; D gene ambiguous. The CDR3 covers 13 residues. V lost 4 bases to trimming and J lost 1 base, with 8 bases between them. Germline V gene data show CDR1 as SGHNT and CDR2 as YYREEE (reference sequence). This chain's CDR3 is CASSIRTNTEAFF. CDR3 in DNA: TGTGCCAGCAGCATACGGACGAACACTGAAGCTTTCTTT.

As regards this clone: Additional DNA sequences in this sample encode the identical CDR3. This rearrangement joins TRBV2 to TRBJ2-7; D may be TRBD2 (5 bases). This CDR3 spans 11 amino acids. Germline V gene sequence: CDR1 SNHLY, CDR2 FYNNEI. Trimming stripped 6 bases from V and 4 bases from J, with 7 bases between. The CDR3 here is CASSGEYEQYF. CDR3 DNA: TGTGCCAGCAGCGGGGAGTACGAGCAGTACTTC. Combining the CDR3 with reference TRBV2 and TRBJ2-7 gives the whole variable domain EPEVTQTPSHQVTQMGQEVILRCVPISNHLYFYWYRQILGQKVEFLVSFYNNEISEKSEIFDDQFSVERPDGSNFTLKIRSTKLEDSAMYFCASSGEYEQYFGPGTRLTVT.

This chain uses TRBV7-2 with TRBJ2-1; possibly TRBD1 or TRBD2 for D (5 bases each). The CDR3 sequence is 15 residues long. V lost 1 base and J lost 5, with 12 bases in between. Germline lookup yields CDR1 SGHTA and CDR2 FQGNSA. In nucleotides, the CDR3 is TGTGCCAGCAGCTTAGGCCCAGGGAGACACAATGAGCAGTTCTTC. This sequence encodes CASSLGPGRHNEQFF.

The rearrangement links TRBV6-1 to TRBJ2-7; D uncertain. V was trimmed by 7 bases and J by 3 bases, leaving 13 bases between them. Germline loops: CDR1 MNHNS, CDR2 SASEGT. The CDR3 spans 13 residues. For the CDR3, the DNA is TGTGCCAGCAAACTAAACAAGGACTACGAGCAGTACTTC. Its protein product is CASKLNKDYEQYF.

J is TRBJ2-3 and V is TRBV7-3; D gene ambiguous. Germline CDR1 and CDR2: SGHTA and FQGTGA. Deletions cut 3 bases from V and 1 base from J, with 5 bases between. The length of the CDR3 is 13 residues. In DNA, the CDR3 is TGTGCCAGCAGCTTTTCGCGCACAGATACGCAGTATTTT. Protein product: CASSFSRTDTQYF.

On this clone: One end of the junction is discordant with germline, which a read error may explain. The chain employs TRBV10-2 and TRBJ1-2; 7 nucleotides match TRBD1. The length of the CDR3 is 16 residues. CDR1 and CDR2 from the germline V gene are WSHSY and SAAADI. This chain's CDR3 is CAGSEAGTASNYGYTF. The CDR3 nucleotides are TGCGCCGGCAGTGAGGCCGGGACAGCTTCTAACTATGGCTACACCTTC.

Written as DNA, the CDR3 is TGTGCCAGCAGAACTCCAGGGGGCGCATGGGAAAAACTGTTTTTT. Translated: CASRTPGGAWEKLFF. This chain uses TRBV28 with TRBJ1-4, with 8 bases aligning to TRBD1. Germline trimming cut 6 bases from V and 8 bases from J; bases unmatched to any gene: 11. This CDR3 has 15 amino acids. Germline V lookup: CDR1 MDHEN, CDR2 SYDVKM.

The rearrangement joins TRBV28 to TRBJ2-5, with D uncertain. Per germline, CDR1 MDHEN and CDR2 SYDVKM. CDR3 size: 15 residues. V was trimmed by 6 bases and J by 5 bases, leaving 19 bases between them. The CDR3 nucleotides read TGTGCCAGCAGCCGAGGCGGTATCTCCGGGGAGACCCAGTACTTC. Protein sequence: CASSRGGISGETQYF. Drawing the rest from reference TRBV28 and TRBJ2-5, the complete variable domain is DVKVTQSSRYLVKRTGEKVFLECVQDMDHENMFWYRQDPGLGLRLIYFSYDVKMKEKGDIPEGYSVSREKKERFSLILESASTNQTSMYLCASSRGGISGETQYFGPGTRLLVL.

This chain joins TRBV5-4 and TRBJ2-1, with 7 bases fitting TRBD2. This CDR3 region has 14 residues. In germline, CDR1 is SGHNT, CDR2 YYREEE (reference sequence). Trimming took 0 bases from V and 8 from J; bases not matched to a gene: 5. CDR3 DNA: TGTGCCAGCAGCTTGGTTCGGAGCGGGGATGAGCAGTTCTTC. Translating it yields CASSLVRSGDEQFF.

The chain recombines TRBV6-5 with TRBJ1-5; D unresolved. The CDR3 runs 14 residues. V lost 6 bases and J 3 bases, leaving 12 bases between the germline ends. Germline V gene lookup returns CDR1 MNHEY and CDR2 SVGAGI. The CDR3 is CASSHARYNQPQHF. Written as DNA, the CDR3 is TGTGCCAGCAGCCACGCCAGATACAATCAGCCCCAGCATTTT.

J is TRBJ2-7 and V is TRBV2, with D unresolved. The CDR3 is made up of 12 amino acids. With 3 bases removed from V and 3 bases from J, the gap between germline ends came to 6 bases. The germline V gene has CDR1 SNHLY and CDR2 FYNNEI. The CDR3 sequence is CASSDISYEQYF. DNA of the CDR3: TGTGCCAGCAGTGACATAAGCTACGAGCAGTACTTC.

The chain combines TRBV28 with TRBJ2-7; TRBD2 matches at 14 bases. This CDR3 contains 17 residues. CDR1 and CDR2 (germline): MDHEN, SYDVKM. The ends lost 6 bases at V and 6 bases at J; junction bases unmatched: 13. The CDR3 is CASSLPGLAGVVIEQYF. CDR3 nucleotides: TGTGCCAGCAGCCTGCCGGGACTAGCGGGAGTTGTGATCGAGCAGTACTTC.

The rearrangement joins TRBV4-1 to TRBJ2-4, with D unresolved. The CDR3 contains 12 residues. CDR1 is MGHRA, CDR2 YSYEKL, per germline. V dropped 0 bases and J dropped 11 bases, with 8 bases sitting between them. CDR3 sequence (DNA): TGCGCCAGCAGCCAAGATCCTAGGGTTCAGTACTTC. Translation: CASSQDPRVQYF.

This rearrangement joins TRBV19 to TRBJ2-3; 11 bases map to TRBD2. CDR1 and CDR2 (germline): LNHDA, SQIVND (reference sequence). V shed 6 bases, J shed 1 base, and the junction held 9 bases outside the gene matches. This CDR3 has 17 residues. The CDR3 protein is CASRYAGLAVGTDTQYF. The CDR3 bases are TGTGCCAGTAGATACGCGGGACTAGCGGTTGGCACAGATACGCAGTATTTT. The variable domain in full, with the rest retrieved from reference TRBV19 and TRBJ2-3, is DGGITQSPKYLFRKEGQNVTLSCEQNLNHDAMYWYRQDPGQGLRLIYYSQIVNDFQKGDIAEGYSVSREKKESFPLTVTSAQKNPTAFYLCASRYAGLAVGTDTQYFGPGTRLTVL.

The CDR3 reads CASSYRVGSYEQYF. Here the CDR3 DNA reads TGTGCCAGCAGTTACCGGGTTGGCTCCTACGAGCAGTACTTC. The rearrangement links TRBV6-5 to TRBJ2-7; D gene unclear. Germline V gene sequence: CDR1 MNHEY, CDR2 SVGAGI. The V and J ends lost 2 bases and 0 bases respectively, with 8 bases between them. CDR3 length equals 14 residues.

This chain connects TRBV21-1 to TRBJ2-3; the D call in the table, TRBD2, was not verified against the DNA. TRBV21-1 is a pseudogene. The CDR3 length is 16 residues. CDR3 in amino acids: CASCKPRGRSIDTQYF. The CDR3 DNA is TGTGCCAGCTGTAAACCTCGGGGGAGGAGTATAGATACGCAGTATTTT.

The V and J genes are TRBV9 and TRBJ2-7; D is tentatively TRBD1 or TRBD2 (5 bases each). With 3 bases removed from V and 1 base from J, the gap between germline ends came to 14 bases. The CDR3 is made up of 15 amino acids. Germline V gene data show CDR1 as SGDLS and CDR2 as YYNGEE. The CDR3 DNA reads as TGTGCCAGCAGCGCGGGGACGGCCGCTTCCTACGAGCAGTACTTC. It yields the protein CASSAGTAASYEQYF.

This sequence joins TRBV2 and TRBJ2-4; D is ambiguous. This CDR3 spans 11 amino acids. V was clipped by 6 bases and J by 9 bases, with 9 bases between them. CDR1 is SNHLY and CDR2 is FYNNEI in the germline V gene. CDR3 region: CASSEKGIQYF. CDR3 bases: TGTGCCAGCAGCGAAAAAGGCATTCAGTACTTC. Drawing the rest from reference TRBV2 and TRBJ2-4, the complete variable domain is EPEVTQTPSHQVTQMGQEVILRCVPISNHLYFYWYRQILGQKVEFLVSFYNNEISEKSEIFDDQFSVERPDGSNFTLKIRSTKLEDSAMYFCASSEKGIQYFGAGTRLSVL.

In its sample, this clone was seen once. V usage is TRBV5-1 and J usage is TRBJ1-1; TRBD1 is a possible D gene (6 bases). This CDR3 contains 16 residues. Trimming removed 0 bases at V and 1 base at J, with 13 bases between. In germline, CDR1 is SGHRS, CDR2 YFSETQ. CDR3 coding DNA: TGCGCCAGCAGCTTGGGGCCAAACAGGGAGAACACTGAAGCTTTCTTT. Amino acids: CASSLGPNRENTEAFF.

This clone showed up just once. J is TRBJ2-1 and V is TRBV2; D is ambiguous. The CDR3 contains 13 residues. The germline gives CDR1 SNHLY, CDR2 FYNNEI. V lost 0 bases to trimming and J lost 12 bases, with 12 bases between them. The CDR3 nucleotides read TGTGCCAGCAGTGAAGCGTCAGTGGGCGGGCAGTTCTTC. The encoded protein is CASSEASVGGQFF.

This sequence joins TRBV18 and TRBJ2-7; 13 bases fit TRBD2. This CDR3 is built from 16 residues. Germline loops: CDR1 KGHSH, CDR2 LQKENI. The J segment lost 2 bases and the V segment lost 2 bases, leaving 3 bases of the junction unmatched. CDR3 loop: CASSPEGLAGTYEQYF. Here the CDR3 DNA reads TGTGCCAGCTCACCAGAGGGACTAGCGGGAACCTACGAGCAGTACTTC.

The table lists this clone with a count of one. V is TRBV5-1 and J is TRBJ2-5; 13 bases agree with TRBD2. The trim removed 0 bases at V and 5 bases at J, leaving 4 bases unmatched. Germline-derived CDR1 and CDR2 are SGHRS and YFSETQ. This CDR3 is built from 16 residues. CDR3 nucleotide sequence: TGCGCCAGCAGCTTGGTAGGACTAGCGGGAGCCGAGACCCAGTACTTC. Protein sequence: CASSLVGLAGAETQYF.

The rearrangement joins TRBV10-3 to TRBJ1-1; D is uncertain. This CDR3 is 11 amino acids long. The V gene lost 5 bases and the J gene lost 13 bases, with 14 bases spanning the gap. Germline V gene data show CDR1 as ENHRY and CDR2 as SYGVKD. The CDR3 loop reads CAISSGLRYFF. In nucleotides, the CDR3 is TGTGCCATCAGTTCCGGACTTAGGTATTTCTTT.

This clone was picked up one time. The rearrangement joins TRBV5-4 to TRBJ2-1, with D maybe TRBD2 (6 bases). The V gene's germline CDR1 is SGHNT and CDR2 YYREEE (reference sequence). The CDR3 totals 16 residues. The ends were cut back, 1 base at V and 0 bases at J, with 11 bases in the middle. The CDR3 here is CASSLFGGSSYNEQFF. In nucleotides, the CDR3 is TGTGCCAGCAGCTTGTTTGGGGGGAGCTCCTACAATGAGCAGTTCTTC.

As DNA, the CDR3 is TGTGCCAGCAGCTTACAGGATCAGGGGGGCTACACCTTC. Protein sequence: CASSLQDQGGYTF. The gene calls are TRBV11-2 and TRBJ1-2; possibly TRBD1 for D (6 bases). Germline CDR1 and CDR2: SGHAT and FQNNGV. V was pared by 2 bases and J by 8 bases, with 12 bases between. This CDR3 region has 13 residues.

The chain has TRBV6-5 and TRBJ2-1; D could derive from TRBD1 or TRBD2 (5 bases each). V shed 0 bases and J shed 10 bases, with 7 bases lying between them. CDR1 MNHEY and CDR2 SVGAGI come from the germline V gene. There are 12 residues in the CDR3. CDR3 sequence: CASSYSGDEQFF. DNA for the CDR3: TGTGCCAGCAGTTACTCGGGGGACGAGCAGTTCTTC.